Below are 7 T cell receptor beta chains sequenced from a single sample in a study of radiation and T cells in renal cell carcinoma. Time point of the sample: baseline pretreatment blood. Treatment denoted: 15 Gy SBRT to primary tumor, nephrectomy 4 weeks later. Using immunoSEQ multiplex PCR, the repertoire was profiled, and TCRdb retains in-frame clones only, with some absent. This table holds 70,000 to 100,000 clones, 82% found once. Here the sequenced sample was blood, taken from a patient whose treatment included radiotherapy and nephrectomy. The receptors were sampled from a man in his 60s with renal cell carcinoma.

This chain connects TRBV2 to TRBJ1-2; D not certain. The V and J ends lost 3 bases and 0 bases respectively, with 14 bases between them. Germline V CDR1 and CDR2: SNHLY, FYNNEI. The CDR3 is 16 residues long. The CDR3 is CASSDPILTTNYGYTF. Here the CDR3 DNA reads TGTGCCAGCAGTGACCCCATTTTGACCACTAACTATGGCTACACCTTC.

This chain joins TRBV6-5 and TRBJ2-5, with D maybe TRBD1 (7 bases). Germline CDR1 is MNHEY and CDR2 is SVGAGI. The CDR3 contains 15 residues. Trimming cost V 5 bases and J 1 base, with 14 bases left between them. In DNA, the CDR3 is TGTGCCAGCAGTAGAGACAGGGACTTCCAAGAGACCCAGTACTTC. It is translated as CASSRDRDFQETQYF.

In its sample, this clone was seen once. The chain is built from TRBV2 and TRBJ2-7, with 11 bases aligning to TRBD1. Trimming at V came to 5 bases and at J to 6 bases, leaving 6 bases not matched to a gene. The germline V gene encodes CDR1 SNHLY and CDR2 FYNNEI. The CDR3 is 14 amino acids. Here the CDR3 DNA reads TGTGCCAGCAGTACCGGGACAGGGGGAAGCGAGCAGTACTTC. It yields the protein CASSTGTGGSEQYF.

In this sample, this clone turned up a few times. The J gene is TRBJ1-5, the V gene TRBV5-1; D unresolved. Germline V gene lookup returns CDR1 SGHRS and CDR2 YFSETQ. The CDR3 contains 12 residues. Trimming removed 0 bases from V and 6 bases from J, with 4 bases in between. CDR3 in DNA: TGCGCCAGCAGCTTGGACGGTCAGCCCCAGCATTTT. Translating it yields CASSLDGQPQHF.

The chain has TRBV7-8 and TRBJ2-2, with D unresolved. This CDR3 region has 15 residues. V lost 4 bases and J lost 2, with 11 bases in between. The germline CDR1 and CDR2 sequences are SGHVS and FQNEAQ. This CDR3 is CASSWFGDNTGELFF. CDR3 in DNA: TGTGCCAGCAGCTGGTTTGGAGACAACACCGGGGAGCTGTTTTTT.

This clone was observed a single time. V is TRBV7-9 and J is TRBJ2-1; 10 nucleotides line up with TRBD2. CDR1 is SEHNR and CDR2 is FQNEAQ in the germline V gene (reference sequence). The CDR3 has 16 residues. J was trimmed by 1 base and V by 1 base; bases with no gene match: 1. CDR3 nucleotides: TGTGCCAGCAGCTTAGTAGCGGGAGGTTCCTACAATGAGCAGTTCTTC. Amino acid sequence: CASSLVAGGSYNEQFF.

The CDR3 coding sequence is TGTGCCAGCAGTGCGGTGGGGTCCTTCACAGATACGCAGTATTTT. This gives the protein CASSAVGSFTDTQYF. The genes are TRBV27 and TRBJ2-3; D is unresolved. The CDR3 sequence is 15 residues long. Germline values: CDR1 MNHEY, CDR2 SMNVEV (reference sequence). V was trimmed by 5 bases and J by 2 bases, leaving 14 bases between them.